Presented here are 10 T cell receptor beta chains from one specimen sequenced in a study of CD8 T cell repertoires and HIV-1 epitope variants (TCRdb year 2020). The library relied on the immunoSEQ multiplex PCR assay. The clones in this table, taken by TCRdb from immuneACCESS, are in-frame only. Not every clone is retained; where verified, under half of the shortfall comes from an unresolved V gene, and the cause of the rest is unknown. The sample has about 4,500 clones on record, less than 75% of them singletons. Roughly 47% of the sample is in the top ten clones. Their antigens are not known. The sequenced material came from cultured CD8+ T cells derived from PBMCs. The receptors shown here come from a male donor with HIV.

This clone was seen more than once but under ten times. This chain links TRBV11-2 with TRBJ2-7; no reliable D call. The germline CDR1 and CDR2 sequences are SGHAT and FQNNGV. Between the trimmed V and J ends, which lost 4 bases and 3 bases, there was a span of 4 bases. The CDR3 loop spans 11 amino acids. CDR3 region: CASSSIYEQYF. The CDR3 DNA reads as TGTGCCAGCAGCTCGATCTACGAGCAGTACTTC.

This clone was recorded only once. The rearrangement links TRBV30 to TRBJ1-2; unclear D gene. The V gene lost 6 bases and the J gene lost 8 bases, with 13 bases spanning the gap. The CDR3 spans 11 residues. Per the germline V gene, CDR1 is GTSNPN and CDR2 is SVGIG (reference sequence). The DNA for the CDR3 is TGTGCCTGTATTCGGGCAGACGGCTACACCTTC. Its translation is CACIRADGYTF.

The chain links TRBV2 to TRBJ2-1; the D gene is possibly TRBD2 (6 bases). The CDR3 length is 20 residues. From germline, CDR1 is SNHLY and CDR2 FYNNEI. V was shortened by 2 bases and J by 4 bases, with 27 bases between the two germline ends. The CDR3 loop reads CASSEFLIVGGPPPYNEQFF. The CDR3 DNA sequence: TGTGCCAGCAGTGAATTCTTGATCGTCGGGGGACCCCCCCCTTACAATGAGCAGTTCTTC.

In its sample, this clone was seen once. Here the CDR3 DNA reads TGTGCCAGCAGCTCTCCGGGACAGGGGTTGCATCAGCCCCAGCATTTT. Its translation is CASSSPGQGLHQPQHF. V is TRBV7-2 and J is TRBJ1-5, with 10 bases fitting TRBD1. The CDR3 runs 16 residues. Germline V lookup: CDR1 SGHTA, CDR2 FQGNSA. Trimming cost V 4 bases and J 5 bases; bases outside gene matches: 8.

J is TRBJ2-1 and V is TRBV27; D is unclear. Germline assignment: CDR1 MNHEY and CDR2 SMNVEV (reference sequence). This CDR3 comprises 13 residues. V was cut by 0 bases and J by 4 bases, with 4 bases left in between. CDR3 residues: CASSLSAYNEQFF. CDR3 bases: TGTGCCAGCAGTTTATCCGCGTACAATGAGCAGTTCTTC.

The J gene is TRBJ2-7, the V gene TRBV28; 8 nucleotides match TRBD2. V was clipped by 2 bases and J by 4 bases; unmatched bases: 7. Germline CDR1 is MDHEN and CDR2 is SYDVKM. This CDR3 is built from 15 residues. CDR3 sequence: CASSLGAGALYEQYF. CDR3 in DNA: TGTGCCAGCAGTTTAGGAGCGGGGGCCCTGTACGAGCAGTACTTC.

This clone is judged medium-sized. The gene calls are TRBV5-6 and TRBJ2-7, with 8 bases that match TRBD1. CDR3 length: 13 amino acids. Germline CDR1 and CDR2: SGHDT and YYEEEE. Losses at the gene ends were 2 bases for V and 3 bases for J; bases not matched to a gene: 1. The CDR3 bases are TGTGCCAGCAGCTTACAGGGGGACTACGAGCAGTACTTC. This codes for CASSLQGDYEQYF.

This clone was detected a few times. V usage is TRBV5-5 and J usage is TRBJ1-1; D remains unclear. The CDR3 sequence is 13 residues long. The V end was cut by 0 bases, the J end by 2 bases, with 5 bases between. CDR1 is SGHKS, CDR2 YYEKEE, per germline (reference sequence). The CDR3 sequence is CASSLGSNTEAFF. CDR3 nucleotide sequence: TGTGCCAGCAGCTTGGGATCTAACACTGAAGCTTTCTTT.

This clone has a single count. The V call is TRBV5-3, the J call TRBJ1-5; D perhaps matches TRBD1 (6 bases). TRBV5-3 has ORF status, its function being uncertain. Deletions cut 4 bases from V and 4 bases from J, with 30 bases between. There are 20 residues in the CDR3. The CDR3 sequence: CARSGTDYRALGERNQPQHF. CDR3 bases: TGTGCCAGAAGCGGTACCGATTACAGGGCCCTGGGCGAGAGGAATCAGCCCCAGCATTTT.

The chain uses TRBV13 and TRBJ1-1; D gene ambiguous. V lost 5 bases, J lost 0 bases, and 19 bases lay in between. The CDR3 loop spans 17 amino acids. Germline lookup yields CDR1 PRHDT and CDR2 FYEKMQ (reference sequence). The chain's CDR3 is CASSQTGGSGMNTEAFF. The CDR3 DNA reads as TGTGCCAGCAGCCAAACCGGAGGGTCTGGCATGAACACTGAAGCTTTCTTT.